This TCR beta chain comes out of a study of regulatory T cells in long-lasting Graves disease. Overall study: Antithyroid drugs had been given to newly diagnosed Graves' patients for under 3 months.

Germline trimming cut 8 bases from V and 9 bases from J; bases unmatched to any gene: 19. Germline values: CDR1 LGHDT, CDR2 YNNKEL (reference sequence). CDR3 length: 16 residues. Time point: newly diagnosed GD, antithyroid drugs for less than 3 months. After RNA was extracted from PBMCs, the TCR library was made from it. This clonotype was observed many times. CDR3-region Arm-PCR and iRepertoire HTBI primers produced the TCR beta libraries. TCRdb called the multiplex PCR reads again in MiXCR, with one record for every CDR3 protein. The sample holds more than 300,000 distinct CDR3 sequences, 10% to 15% seen once. These data were also reused for a study on T cells in Graves' hyperthyroidism and ophthalmopathy. This second report adds: The primer set for the first-round RT-PCR of the TCR CDR3 was HTBI.

Sequences were derived from peripheral blood mononuclear cells (PBMCs), sampled at new diagnosis, from a patient treated with antithyroid drugs. The TCR originated in a woman aged 18-29 years with Graves disease. This chain connects TRBV3-1 to TRBJ1-1, with 9 bases identical to TRBD1. The CDR3 region is CASSGTGRVWLPKAFF. The CDR3 coding sequence is TGTGCCAGCTCCGGGACAGGGAGGGTTTGGCTACCCAAAGCTTTCTTT.